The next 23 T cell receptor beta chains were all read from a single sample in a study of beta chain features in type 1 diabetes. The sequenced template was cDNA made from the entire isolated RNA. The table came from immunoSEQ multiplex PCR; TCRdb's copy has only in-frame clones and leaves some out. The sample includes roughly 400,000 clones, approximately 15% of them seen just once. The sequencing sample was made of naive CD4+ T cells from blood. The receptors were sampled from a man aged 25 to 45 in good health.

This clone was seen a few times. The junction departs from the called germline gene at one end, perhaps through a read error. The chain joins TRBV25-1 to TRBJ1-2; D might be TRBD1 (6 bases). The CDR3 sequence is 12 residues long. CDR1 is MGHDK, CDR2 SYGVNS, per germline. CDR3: CASSGWQGQRNF. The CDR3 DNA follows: TGTGCCAGCAGTGGGTGGCAGGGACAAAGAAACTTC.

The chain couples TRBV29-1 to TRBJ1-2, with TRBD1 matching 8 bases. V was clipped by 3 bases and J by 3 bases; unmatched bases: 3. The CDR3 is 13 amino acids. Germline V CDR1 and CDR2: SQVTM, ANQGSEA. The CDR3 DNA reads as TGCAGCGTTGACGGACAGGGTGACTATGGCTACACCTTC. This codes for CSVDGQGDYGYTF.

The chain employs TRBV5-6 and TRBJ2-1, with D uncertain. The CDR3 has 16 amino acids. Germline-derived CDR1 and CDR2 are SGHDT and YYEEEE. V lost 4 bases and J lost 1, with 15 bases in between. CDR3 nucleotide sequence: TGTGCCAGCAGCGAGACTGACCAGGCTTCCTACAATGAGCAGTTCTTC. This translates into CASSETDQASYNEQFF.

The CDR3 region is CASSQGTSSTDTQYF. Here the CDR3 DNA reads TGTGCCAGCAGCCAGGGGACTAGCAGCACAGATACGCAGTATTTT. This sequence joins TRBV7-6 and TRBJ2-3; 9 bases agree with TRBD2. Germline-derived CDR1 and CDR2 are SGHVS and FNYEAQ. J was trimmed by 0 bases and V by 5 bases; bases with no gene match: 3. The length of the CDR3 is 15 residues.

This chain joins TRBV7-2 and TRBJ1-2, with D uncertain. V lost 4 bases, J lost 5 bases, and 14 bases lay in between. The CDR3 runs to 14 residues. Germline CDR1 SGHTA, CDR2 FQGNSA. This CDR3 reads CASSSRPAQYGYTF. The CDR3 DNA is TGTGCCAGCAGCTCGAGACCCGCACAGTATGGCTACACCTTC.

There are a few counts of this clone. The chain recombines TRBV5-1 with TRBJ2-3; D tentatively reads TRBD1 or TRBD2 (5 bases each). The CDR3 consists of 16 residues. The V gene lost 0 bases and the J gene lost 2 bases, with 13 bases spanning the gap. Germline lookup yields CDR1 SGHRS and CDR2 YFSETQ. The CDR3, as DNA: TGCGCCAGCAGCTTGGGAGGGACCATAGCCACAGATACGCAGTATTTT. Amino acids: CASSLGGTIATDTQYF.

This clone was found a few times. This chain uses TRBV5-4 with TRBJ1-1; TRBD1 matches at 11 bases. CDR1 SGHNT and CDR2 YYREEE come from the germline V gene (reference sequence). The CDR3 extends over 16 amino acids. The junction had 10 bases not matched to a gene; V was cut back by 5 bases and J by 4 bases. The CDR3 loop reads CASRTGQGAISTEAFF. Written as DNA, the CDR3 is TGTGCCAGCAGAACAGGACAGGGGGCGATTTCCACTGAAGCTTTCTTT.

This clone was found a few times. CDR3 region: CASSPQGGGPSDEQFF. CDR3 bases: TGTGCCAGCAGCCCACAGGGGGGAGGGCCGTCGGATGAGCAGTTCTTC. The chain couples TRBV9 to TRBJ2-1; possible D gene TRBD1, 8 bases. V was shortened by 4 bases and J by 8 bases, with 22 bases between the two germline ends. CDR1 is SGDLS, CDR2 YYNGEE, per germline. The CDR3 has 16 residues. The whole variable domain, remainder taken from reference TRBV9 and TRBJ2-1, is DSGVTQTPKHLITATGQRVTLRCSPRSGDLSVYWYQQSLDQGLQFLIQYYNGEERAKGNILERFSAQQFPDLHSELNLSSLELGDSALYFCASSPQGGGPSDEQFFGPGTRLTVL.

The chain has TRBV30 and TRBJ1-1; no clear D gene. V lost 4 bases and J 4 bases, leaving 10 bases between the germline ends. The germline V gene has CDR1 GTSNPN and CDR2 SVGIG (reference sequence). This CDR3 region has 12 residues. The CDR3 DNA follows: TGTGCCTGGAATAGGGAAGGCACTGAAGCTTTCTTT. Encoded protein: CAWNREGTEAFF.

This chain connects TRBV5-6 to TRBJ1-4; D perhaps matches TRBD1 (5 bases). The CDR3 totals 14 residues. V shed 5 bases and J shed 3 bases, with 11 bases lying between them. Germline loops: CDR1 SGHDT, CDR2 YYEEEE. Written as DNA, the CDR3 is TGTGCCAGCAGTGCAGGGACGGCTAATGAAAAACTGTTTTTT. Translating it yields CASSAGTANEKLFF.

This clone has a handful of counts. The CDR3 sequence is CSVYKTGQKYQETQYF. The CDR3 DNA is TGCAGCGTGTATAAAACCGGACAGAAGTACCAAGAGACCCAGTACTTC. The chain employs TRBV29-1 and TRBJ2-5; D is possibly TRBD1 (6 bases). The CDR3 has 16 residues. Germline CDR1 is SQVTM and CDR2 is ANQGSEA. The germline V and J ends were trimmed by 6 bases and 0 bases, with 20 bases remaining between them.

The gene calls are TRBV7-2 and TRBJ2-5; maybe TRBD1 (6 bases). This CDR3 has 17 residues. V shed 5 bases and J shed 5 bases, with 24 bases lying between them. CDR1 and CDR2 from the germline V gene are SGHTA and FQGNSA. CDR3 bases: TGTGCCAGCAGCCAAGCACTAGGGACACCAACCCGGGAGACCCAGTACTTC. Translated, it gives CASSQALGTPTRETQYF.

CDR3: CASSLSGLSYNEQFF. The CDR3, as DNA: TGTGCCAGCAGCTTGTCTGGGCTGTCTTACAATGAGCAGTTCTTC. V and J are TRBV5-4 and TRBJ2-1, with unresolved D. V was shortened by 1 base and J by 4 bases, with 12 bases between the two germline ends. Germline-derived CDR1 and CDR2 are SGHNT and YYREEE (reference sequence). The CDR3 sequence is 15 residues long.

The CDR3 region is CASSVGGGALHTEAFF. The DNA for the CDR3 is TGTGCCAGCAGCGTAGGAGGGGGCGCCTTGCACACTGAAGCTTTCTTT. V and J are TRBV9 and TRBJ1-1; 7 bases line up with TRBD1. This CDR3 has 16 amino acids. V dropped 0 bases and J dropped 3; count of bases not matched to a gene: 8. Looked up from germline, CDR1 is SGDLS and CDR2 is YYNGEE.

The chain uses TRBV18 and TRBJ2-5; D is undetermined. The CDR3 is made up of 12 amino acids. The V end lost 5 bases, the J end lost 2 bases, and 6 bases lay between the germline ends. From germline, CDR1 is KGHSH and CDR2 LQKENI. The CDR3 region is CASSTRQETQYF. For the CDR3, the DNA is TGTGCCAGCTCAACGCGGCAAGAGACCCAGTACTTC.

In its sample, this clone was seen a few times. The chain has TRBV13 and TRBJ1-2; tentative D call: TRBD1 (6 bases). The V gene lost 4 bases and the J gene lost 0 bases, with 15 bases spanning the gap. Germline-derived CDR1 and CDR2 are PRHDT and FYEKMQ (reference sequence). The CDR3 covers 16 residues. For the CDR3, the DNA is TGTGCCAGCAGCTCACGAAACAGGGCTCCTAACTATGGCTACACCTTC. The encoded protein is CASSSRNRAPNYGYTF.

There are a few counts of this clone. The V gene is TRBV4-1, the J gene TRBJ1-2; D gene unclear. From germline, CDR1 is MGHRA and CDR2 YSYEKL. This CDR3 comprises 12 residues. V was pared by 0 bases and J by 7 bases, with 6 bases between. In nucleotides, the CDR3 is TGCGCCAGCAGCCAAGAACCGGGTGGCTACACCTTC. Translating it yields CASSQEPGGYTF.

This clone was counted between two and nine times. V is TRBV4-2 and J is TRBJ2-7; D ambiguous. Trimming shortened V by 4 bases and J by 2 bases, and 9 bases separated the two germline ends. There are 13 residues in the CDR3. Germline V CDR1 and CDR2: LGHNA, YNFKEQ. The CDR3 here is CASSRGRTYEQYF. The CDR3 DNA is TGTGCCAGCAGCCGAGGACGGACCTACGAGCAGTACTTC.

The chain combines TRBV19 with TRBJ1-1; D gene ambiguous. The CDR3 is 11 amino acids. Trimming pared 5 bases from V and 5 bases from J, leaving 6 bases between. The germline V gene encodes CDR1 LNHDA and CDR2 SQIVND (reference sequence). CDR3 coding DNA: TGTGCCAGTAGTGAGGCTACTGAAGCTTTCTTT. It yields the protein CASSEATEAFF.

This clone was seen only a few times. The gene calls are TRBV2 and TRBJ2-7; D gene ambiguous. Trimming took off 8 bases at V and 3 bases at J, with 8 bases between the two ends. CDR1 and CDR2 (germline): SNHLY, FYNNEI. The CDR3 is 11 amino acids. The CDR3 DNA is TGTGCCAGCTCCAGCTACTACGAGCAGTACTTC. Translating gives CASSSYYEQYF.

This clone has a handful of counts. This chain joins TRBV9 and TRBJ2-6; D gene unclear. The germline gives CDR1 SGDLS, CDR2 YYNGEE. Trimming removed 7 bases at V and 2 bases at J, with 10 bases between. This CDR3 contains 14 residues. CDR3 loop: CASGSGAGANVLTF. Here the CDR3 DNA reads TGTGCCAGCGGGTCGGGTGCTGGGGCCAACGTCCTGACTTTC.

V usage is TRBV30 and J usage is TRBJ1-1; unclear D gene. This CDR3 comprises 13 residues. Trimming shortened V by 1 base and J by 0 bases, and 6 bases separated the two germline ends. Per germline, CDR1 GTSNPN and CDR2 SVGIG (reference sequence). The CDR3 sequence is CAWSEVMNTEAFF. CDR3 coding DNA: TGTGCCTGGAGTGAGGTGATGAACACTGAAGCTTTCTTT.

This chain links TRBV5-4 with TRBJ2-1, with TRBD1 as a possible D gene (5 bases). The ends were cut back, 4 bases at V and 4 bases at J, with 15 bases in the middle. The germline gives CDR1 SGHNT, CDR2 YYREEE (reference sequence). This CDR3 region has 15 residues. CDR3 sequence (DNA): TGTGCCAGCAGCGCCACACAGGAGACGTACAATGAGCAGTTCTTC. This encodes CASSATQETYNEQFF.